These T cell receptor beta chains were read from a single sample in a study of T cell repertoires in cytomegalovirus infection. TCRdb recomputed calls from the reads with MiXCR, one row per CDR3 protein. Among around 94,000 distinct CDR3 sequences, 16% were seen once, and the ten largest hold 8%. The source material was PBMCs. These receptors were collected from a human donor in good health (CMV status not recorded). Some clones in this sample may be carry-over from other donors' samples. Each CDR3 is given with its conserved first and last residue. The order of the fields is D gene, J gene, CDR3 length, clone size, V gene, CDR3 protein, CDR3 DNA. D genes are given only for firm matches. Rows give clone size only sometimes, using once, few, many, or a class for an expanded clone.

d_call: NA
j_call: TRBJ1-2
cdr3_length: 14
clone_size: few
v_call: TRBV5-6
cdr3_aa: CASSLLGTYYGYTF
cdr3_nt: TGTGCCAGCAGCTTGCTCGGGACCTACTATGGCTACACCTTC

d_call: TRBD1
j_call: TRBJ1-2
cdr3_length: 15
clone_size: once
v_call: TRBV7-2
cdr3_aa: CASSLEGGQESGDTF
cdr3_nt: TGTGCCAGCAGCTTAGAGGGTGGACAGGAGTCTGGCGACACCTTC

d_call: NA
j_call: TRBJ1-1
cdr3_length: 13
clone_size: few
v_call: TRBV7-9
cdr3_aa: CASSLPQITEAFF
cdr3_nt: TGTGCCAGCAGCTTACCCCAAATCACTGAAGCTTTCTTT

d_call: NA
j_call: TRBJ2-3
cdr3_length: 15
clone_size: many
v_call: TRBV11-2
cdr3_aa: CASSPRWGDTDTQYF
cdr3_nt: TGTGCCAGCAGCCCCCGTTGGGGGGATACAGATACGCAGTATTTT

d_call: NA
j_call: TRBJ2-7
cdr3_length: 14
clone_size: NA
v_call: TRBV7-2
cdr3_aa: CASSLAGGFGEQYF
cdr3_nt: TGTGCCAGCAGCTTAGCTGGGGGGTTCGGCGAGCAGTACTTC

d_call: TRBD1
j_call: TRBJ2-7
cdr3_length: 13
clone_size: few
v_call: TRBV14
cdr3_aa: CASGRDRGYEQYF
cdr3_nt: TGTGCCAGCGGTCGGGACAGGGGCTACGAGCAGTACTTC

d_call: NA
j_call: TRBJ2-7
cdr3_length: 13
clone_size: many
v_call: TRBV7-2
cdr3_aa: CASSFAQSGEQYF
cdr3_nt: TGTGCCAGCAGCTTTGCTCAGTCGGGCGAGCAGTACTTC

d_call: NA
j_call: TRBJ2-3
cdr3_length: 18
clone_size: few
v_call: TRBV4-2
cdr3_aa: CASSTRQLLPRRTDTQYF
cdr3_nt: TGTGCCAGCAGCACCCGACAGTTACTACCCCGCCGCACAGATACGCAGTATTTT

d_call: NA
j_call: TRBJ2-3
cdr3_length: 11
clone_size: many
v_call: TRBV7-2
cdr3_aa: CASSYTDTQYF
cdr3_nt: TGTGCCAGCAGCTACACAGATACGCAGTATTTT

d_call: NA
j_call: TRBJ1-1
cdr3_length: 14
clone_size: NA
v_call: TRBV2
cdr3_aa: CASKYSGGNTEAFF
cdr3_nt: TGTGCCAGCAAGTATAGTGGCGGAAACACTGAAGCTTTCTTT

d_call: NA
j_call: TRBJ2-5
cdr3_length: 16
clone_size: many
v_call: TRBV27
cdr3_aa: CASSLASGVLKETQYF
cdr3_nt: TGTGCCAGCAGTTTAGCGTCAGGGGTCCTTAAAGAGACCCAGTACTTC

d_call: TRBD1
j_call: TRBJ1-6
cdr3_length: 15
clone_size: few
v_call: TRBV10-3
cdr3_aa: CAISGPGQGSVPLHF
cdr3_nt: TGTGCCATCAGTGGACCGGGACAGGGAAGCGTACCCCTCCACTTT

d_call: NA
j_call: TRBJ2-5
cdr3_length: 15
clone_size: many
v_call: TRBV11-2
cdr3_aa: CASSRRGGPQETQYF
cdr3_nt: TGTGCCAGCAGCCGACGTGGGGGTCCCCAAGAGACCCAGTACTTC

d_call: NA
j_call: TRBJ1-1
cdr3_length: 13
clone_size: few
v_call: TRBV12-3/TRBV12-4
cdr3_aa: CASSPTGSTEAFF
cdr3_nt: TGTGCCAGCAGTCCCACAGGAAGTACTGAAGCTTTCTTT

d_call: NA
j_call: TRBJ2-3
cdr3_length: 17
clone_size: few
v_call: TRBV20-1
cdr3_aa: CSVTPQGGGGSTDTQYF
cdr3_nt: TGCAGTGTAACCCCCCAGGGAGGGGGGGGCAGCACAGATACGCAGTATTTT

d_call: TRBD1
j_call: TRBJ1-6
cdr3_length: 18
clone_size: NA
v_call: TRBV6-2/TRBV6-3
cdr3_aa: CASSYPGQGRRNNSPLHF
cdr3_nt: TGTGCCAGCAGTTACCCGGGACAGGGACGCCGTAATAATTCACCCCTCCACTTT

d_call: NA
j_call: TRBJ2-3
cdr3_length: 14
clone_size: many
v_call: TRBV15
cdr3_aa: CATSRGRFPDTQYF
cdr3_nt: TGTGCCACCAGCAGAGGCCGGTTCCCAGATACGCAGTATTTT

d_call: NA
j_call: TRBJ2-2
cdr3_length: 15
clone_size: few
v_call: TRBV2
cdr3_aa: CASSDRTFLAGELFF
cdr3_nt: TGTGCCAGCAGCGACAGGACTTTTTTGGCCGGGGAGCTGTTTTTT

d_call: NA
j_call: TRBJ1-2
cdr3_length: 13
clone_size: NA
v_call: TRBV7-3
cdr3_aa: CASSPSGVDGYTF
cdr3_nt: TGTGCCAGCAGCCCCTCGGGGGTCGATGGCTACACCTTC

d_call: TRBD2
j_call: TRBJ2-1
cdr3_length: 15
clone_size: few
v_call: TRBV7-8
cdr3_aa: CASSPRLAGSGEQFF
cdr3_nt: TGTGCCAGCAGCCCCAGACTAGCGGGGAGCGGTGAGCAGTTCTTC

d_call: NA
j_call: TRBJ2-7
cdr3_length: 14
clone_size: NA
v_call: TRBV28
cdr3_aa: CASSFSWGKYEQYF
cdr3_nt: TGTGCCAGCAGTTTTTCGTGGGGGAAGTACGAGCAGTACTTC

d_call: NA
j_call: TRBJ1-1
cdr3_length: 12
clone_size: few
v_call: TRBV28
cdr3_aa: CAIRVSNTEAFF
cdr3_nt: TGTGCCATCCGAGTCTCGAACACTGAAGCTTTCTTT

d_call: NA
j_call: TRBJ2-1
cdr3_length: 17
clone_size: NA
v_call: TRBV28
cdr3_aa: CASGPSEGIPPYNEQFF
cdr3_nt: TGTGCCAGCGGCCCTTCTGAAGGGATTCCTCCCTACAATGAGCAGTTCTTC

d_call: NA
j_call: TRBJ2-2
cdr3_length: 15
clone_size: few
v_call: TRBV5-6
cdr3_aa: CASSLWGRNTGELFF
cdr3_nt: TGTGCCAGCAGCTTGTGGGGAAGGAACACCGGGGAGCTGTTTTTT

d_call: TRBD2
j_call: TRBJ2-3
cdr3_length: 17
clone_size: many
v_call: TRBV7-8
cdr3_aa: CASSLRTSGGHTDTQYF
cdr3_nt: TGTGCCAGCAGCTTAAGGACTAGCGGGGGGCACACAGATACGCAGTATTTT

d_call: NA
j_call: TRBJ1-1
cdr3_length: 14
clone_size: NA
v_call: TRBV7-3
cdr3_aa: CASSSSGGSTEAFF
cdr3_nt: TGTGCCAGCAGCTCCTCGGGGGGGTCCACTGAAGCTTTCTTT

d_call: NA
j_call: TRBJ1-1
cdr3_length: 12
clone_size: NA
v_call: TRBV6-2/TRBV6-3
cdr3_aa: CASTTGQGEAFF
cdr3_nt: TGTGCCAGCACTACAGGGCAGGGTGAAGCTTTCTTT

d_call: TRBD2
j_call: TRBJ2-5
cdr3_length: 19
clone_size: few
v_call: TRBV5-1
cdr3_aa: CASSSERPSGGAGFETQYF
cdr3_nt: TGCGCCAGCAGCTCCGAAAGGCCTAGCGGGGGGGCTGGGTTTGAGACCCAGTACTTC

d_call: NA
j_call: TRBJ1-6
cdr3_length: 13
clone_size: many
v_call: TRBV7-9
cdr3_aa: CASSLAGNSPLHF
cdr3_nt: TGTGCCAGCAGCTTGGCGGGGAATTCACCCCTCCACTTT

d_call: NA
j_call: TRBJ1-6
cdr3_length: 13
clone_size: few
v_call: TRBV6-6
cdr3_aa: CASSYSGNSPLHF
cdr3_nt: TGTGCCAGCAGTTACTCAGGGAATTCACCCCTCCACTTT

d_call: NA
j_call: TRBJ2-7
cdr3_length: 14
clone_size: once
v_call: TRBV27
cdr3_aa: CASSSTRTAYEQYF
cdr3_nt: TGTGCCAGCAGTTCCACCCGGACAGCCTACGAGCAGTACTTC

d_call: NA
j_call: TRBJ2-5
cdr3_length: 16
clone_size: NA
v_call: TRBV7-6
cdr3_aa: CASSLGLLGGQETQSF
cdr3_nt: TGTGCCAGCAGCTTAGGGCTCCTCGGCGGTCAAGAGACCCAGTCCTTC

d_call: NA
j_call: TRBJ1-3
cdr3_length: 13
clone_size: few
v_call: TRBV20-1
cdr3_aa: CSARGSSGNTIYF
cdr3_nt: TGCAGTGCTAGGGGCAGCTCTGGAAACACCATATATTTT

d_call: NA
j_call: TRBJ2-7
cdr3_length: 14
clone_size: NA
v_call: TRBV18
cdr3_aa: CASSPAKVPYEQYF
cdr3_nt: TGTGCCAGCTCACCAGCAAAGGTACCCTACGAGCAGTACTTC

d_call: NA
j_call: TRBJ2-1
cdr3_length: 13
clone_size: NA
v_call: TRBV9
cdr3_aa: CASSQDGHNEQFF
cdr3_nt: TGTGCCAGCAGCCAGGACGGTCACAATGAGCAGTTCTTC

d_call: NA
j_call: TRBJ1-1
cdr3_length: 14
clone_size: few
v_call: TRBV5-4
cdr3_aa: CASSLGRSTAEAFF
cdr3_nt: TGTGCCAGCAGCTTGGGTCGTTCGACAGCCGAAGCTTTCTTT

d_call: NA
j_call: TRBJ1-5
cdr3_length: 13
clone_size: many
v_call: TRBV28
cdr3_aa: CASTYSRGQPQHF
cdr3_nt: TGTGCCAGCACCTATTCCAGGGGACAGCCCCAGCATTTT